These 18 T cell receptor beta chains share one sample of origin, sequenced in a study of molecular identifiers for immune sequencing clone quantification. TCRdb reprocessed the PCR reads via MiXCR and lists one record per CDR3 protein. Of approximately 630,000 distinct CDR3 sequences listed, less than 30% are singletons. The sequenced sample consisted of naive CD8+ T cells from blood, with Jurkat cell RNA spiked in. Subset denoted: FACS-sorted CD8+CD4-CCR7+CD45RA+ naive T cells. The receptors stem from a human donor in good health. Some libraries in this study had Jurkat cell RNA spiked in.

This clonotype came up many times. The genes are TRBV7-9 and TRBJ1-1; unclear D gene. The CDR3 has 12 amino acids. Per the germline V gene, CDR1 is SEHNR and CDR2 is FQNEAQ (reference sequence). Trimming stripped 5 bases from V and 1 base from J, with 5 bases between. Here the CDR3 reads CASSPPNTEAFF. For the CDR3, the DNA is TGTGCCAGCAGCCCTCCGAACACTGAAGCTTTCTTT.

The genes are TRBV5-6 and TRBJ1-5, with 10 bases matching TRBD1. Germline CDR1 and CDR2: SGHDT and YYEEEE. The CDR3 runs 15 residues. The junction had 3 bases not matched to a gene; V was cut back by 0 bases and J by 6 bases. The CDR3 DNA sequence: TGTGCCAGCAGCTTGGGACAGGGGGCTTTTCAGCCCCAGCATTTT. Protein sequence: CASSLGQGAFQPQHF.

This clonotype was detected many times. This rearrangement joins TRBV6-5 to TRBJ2-3; TRBD1 matches 9 bases. J was trimmed by 1 base and V by 4 bases; bases with no gene match: 6. Germline V gene sequence: CDR1 MNHEY, CDR2 SVGAGI. The CDR3 totals 16 residues. The CDR3 loop reads CASSLIRTGGTDTQYF. The CDR3 nucleotides are TGTGCCAGCAGTTTGATTCGGACAGGGGGCACAGATACGCAGTATTTT.

This clonotype was found many times. This chain links TRBV30 with TRBJ2-7, with TRBD1 matching over 7 bases. The germline CDR1 and CDR2 sequences are GTSNPN and SVGIG (reference sequence). This CDR3 spans 11 amino acids. The J segment lost 12 bases and the V segment lost 2 bases, leaving 7 bases of the junction unmatched. Here the CDR3 reads CAWSPQTGLYF. For the CDR3, the DNA is TGTGCCTGGAGTCCTCAGACAGGGCTGTACTTC.

This clonotype was recorded many times. The chain couples TRBV25-1 to TRBJ2-3; D unclear. This CDR3 region has 13 residues. The V gene's germline CDR1 is MGHDK and CDR2 SYGVNS. Trimming removed 4 bases from V and 2 bases from J, with 7 bases in between. CDR3 amino acids: CASSVPITDTQYF. The CDR3 DNA sequence: TGTGCCAGCAGTGTACCCATCACAGATACGCAGTATTTT.

This clonotype was detected many times. J is TRBJ2-1 and V is TRBV5-6; 11 nucleotides agree with TRBD2. The CDR3 has 16 residues. Germline V lookup: CDR1 SGHDT, CDR2 YYEEEE. V lost 0 bases to trimming and J lost 7 bases; unmatched junction nucleotides: 6. CDR3 sequence (DNA): TGTGCCAGCAGCTTGGATAGCGGGGGGGCCCGGAATGAGCAGTTCTTC. Translated: CASSLDSGGARNEQFF. The whole variable domain, remainder taken from reference TRBV5-6 and TRBJ2-1, is DAGVTQSPTHLIKTRGQQVTLRCSPKSGHDTVSWYQQALGQGPQFIFQYYEEEERQRGNFPDRFSGHQFPNYSSELNVNALLLGDSALYLCASSLDSGGARNEQFFGPGTRLTVL.

In its sample, this clonotype was seen many times. The genes are TRBV2 and TRBJ2-7; D might be TRBD1 or TRBD2, each matching 6 bases. The V end lost 2 bases, the J end lost 5 bases, and 16 bases lay between the germline ends. The CDR3 runs 15 residues. Germline values: CDR1 SNHLY, CDR2 FYNNEI. As DNA, the CDR3 is TGTGCCAGCAGTGAACGAGGGCGGGACACCCACGAGCAGTACTTC. It translates to CASSERGRDTHEQYF.

The sample holds many counts of this clonotype. The chain combines TRBV20-1 with TRBJ2-3, with D possibly being TRBD2 (5 bases). Trimming removed 1 base from V and 5 bases from J, with 16 bases in between. Germline loops: CDR1 DFQATT, CDR2 SNEGSKA (reference sequence). The CDR3 has 15 residues. CDR3 protein: CSARGLDWTGDTQYF. The DNA for the CDR3 is TGCAGTGCTAGAGGTCTGGACTGGACGGGAGATACGCAGTATTTT.

This clonotype was detected ten times or more. The CDR3 spells CASSSLWDLNTGELFF. Here the CDR3 DNA reads TGTGCCAGCAGCTCTTTGTGGGATCTGAACACCGGGGAGCTGTTTTTT. The chain recombines TRBV7-9 with TRBJ2-2; no clear D. V lost 4 bases, J lost 1 base, and 13 bases lay in between. The CDR3 spans 16 residues. Germline CDR1 reads SEHNR; CDR2 reads FQNEAQ (reference sequence).

This clonotype was observed at least ten times. The chain links TRBV20-1 to TRBJ2-7; no firm D call. The CDR3 sequence is 12 residues long. Trimming removed 5 bases from V and 3 bases from J, with 11 bases in between. The germline V gene has CDR1 DFQATT and CDR2 SNEGSKA (reference sequence). This CDR3 is CSAESNFYEQYF. Written as DNA, the CDR3 is TGCAGTGCTGAGAGCAATTTCTACGAGCAGTACTTC.

This clonotype was seen a few times. This may be a read error, as it is one base from a much larger clone. The V call is TRBV4-1, the J call TRBJ1-1; TRBD1 is a possible D gene (5 bases). Germline V gene sequence: CDR1 MGHRA, CDR2 YSYEKL. The CDR3 runs 13 residues. This CDR3 reads CASSQAGNTEASF. The CDR3 DNA reads as TGCGCCAGCAGCCAAGCAGGGAACACTGAAGCTTCCTTT.

The V and J genes are TRBV30 and TRBJ2-7; 8 bases match TRBD1. The CDR3 has 17 residues. The germline gives CDR1 GTSNPN, CDR2 SVGIG (reference sequence). Trimming took 3 bases from V and 0 from J; bases not matched to a gene: 13. CDR3 loop: CAWSESATGESSYEQYF. CDR3 DNA: TGTGCCTGGAGCGAATCTGCGACAGGGGAAAGCTCCTACGAGCAGTACTTC.

As for this clonotype: A read error is possible here, since a much larger clone lies one base away. This sequence joins TRBV20-1 and TRBJ2-7; 9 bases line up with TRBD2. The CDR3 consists of 13 residues. Per germline, CDR1 DFQATT and CDR2 SNEGSKA (reference sequence). CDR3 sequence: CSARLAETYKQYF. The DNA of the CDR3 is TGCAGTGCTCGACTAGCGGAGACCTACAAGCAGTACTTC.

Details on this clonotype: A read error may explain this, as a much larger clone is one base away. The chain joins TRBV7-6 to TRBJ2-3, with D maybe TRBD2 (5 bases). Germline V lookup: CDR1 SGHVS, CDR2 FNYEAQ. This CDR3 contains 13 residues. CDR3 nucleotide sequence: TGTGCCGGCAGCTTAGAGCGGTCCGATACGCAGTATTTT. This sequence encodes CAGSLERSDTQYF. Based on the CDR3 plus reference TRBV7-6 and TRBJ2-3, the full variable domain is GAGVSQSPRYKVTKRGQDVALRCDPISGHVSLYWYRQALGQGPEFLTYFNYEAQQDKSGLPNDRFSAERPEGSISTLTIQRTEQRDSAMYRCAGSLERSDTQYFGPGTRLTVL.

At least ten counts were recorded for this clonotype. This chain links TRBV7-9 with TRBJ2-7; 10 positions agree with TRBD1. The germline V gene encodes CDR1 SEHNR and CDR2 FQNEAQ (reference sequence). The CDR3 totals 14 residues. Germline trimming cut 5 bases from V and 6 bases from J; bases unmatched to any gene: 7. DNA for the CDR3: TGTGCCAGCAGCCCCCGACAGGGGGCGGTCGAGCAGTACTTC. This gives the protein CASSPRQGAVEQYF.

The sample holds a few counts of this clonotype. The gene calls are TRBV11-1 and TRBJ1-5; unclear D gene. This CDR3 region has 13 residues. Trimming shortened V by 2 bases and J by 3 bases, and 5 bases separated the two germline ends. Germline V gene lookup returns CDR1 SGHAT and CDR2 FQDESV (reference sequence). The CDR3 nucleotides are TGTGCCAGCAGCTTAACAGCCAATCAGCCCCAGCATTTT. It is translated as CASSLTANQPQHF.

The chain uses TRBV6-2 or TRBV6-3 and TRBJ2-7, with TRBD2 as a possible D gene (5 bases). V was pared by 10 bases and J by 0 bases, with 16 bases between. Germline V CDR1 and CDR2: MNHEY, SVGEGT. The CDR3 has 14 amino acids. The CDR3 loop is CAIGPLGGSYEQYF. CDR3 DNA: TGTGCCATCGGACCGCTCGGAGGCTCCTACGAGCAGTACTTC.

This clonotype has ten or more counts. V usage is TRBV20-1 and J usage is TRBJ2-3; no definite D call. Between the trimmed V and J ends, which lost 0 bases and 0 bases, there was a span of 13 bases. This CDR3 has 16 residues. CDR1 and CDR2 (germline): DFQATT, SNEGSKA (reference sequence). In nucleotides, the CDR3 is TGCAGTGCTAGAGATGCCGACTGGATGAGCACAGATACGCAGTATTTT. Protein sequence: CSARDADWMSTDTQYF.